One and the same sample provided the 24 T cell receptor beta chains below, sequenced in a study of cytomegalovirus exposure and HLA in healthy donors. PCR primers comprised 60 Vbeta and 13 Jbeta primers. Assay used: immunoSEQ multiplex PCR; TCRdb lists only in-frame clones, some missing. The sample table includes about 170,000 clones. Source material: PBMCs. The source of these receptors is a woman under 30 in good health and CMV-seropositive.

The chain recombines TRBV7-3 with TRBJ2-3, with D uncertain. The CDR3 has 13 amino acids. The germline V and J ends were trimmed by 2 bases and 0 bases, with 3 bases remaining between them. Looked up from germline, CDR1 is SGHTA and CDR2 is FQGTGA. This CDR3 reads CASSLQSTDTQYF. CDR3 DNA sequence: TGTGCCAGCAGCTTACAAAGCACAGATACGCAGTATTTT.

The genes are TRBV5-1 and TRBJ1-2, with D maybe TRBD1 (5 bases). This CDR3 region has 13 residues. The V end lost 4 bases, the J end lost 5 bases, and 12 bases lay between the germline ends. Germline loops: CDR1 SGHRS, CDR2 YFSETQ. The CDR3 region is CASSHRGDYGYTF. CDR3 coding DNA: TGCGCCAGCAGCCACCGGGGGGATTATGGCTACACCTTC.

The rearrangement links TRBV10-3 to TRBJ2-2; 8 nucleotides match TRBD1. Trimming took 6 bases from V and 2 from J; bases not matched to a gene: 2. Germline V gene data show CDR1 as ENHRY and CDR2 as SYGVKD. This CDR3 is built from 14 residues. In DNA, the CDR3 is TGTGCCATCAGAGACAGGGGAAACACCGGGGAGCTGTTTTTT. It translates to CAIRDRGNTGELFF.

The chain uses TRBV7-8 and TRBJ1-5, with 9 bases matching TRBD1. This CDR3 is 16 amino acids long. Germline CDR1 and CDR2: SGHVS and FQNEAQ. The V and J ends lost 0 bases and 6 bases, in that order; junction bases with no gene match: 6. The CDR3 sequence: CASSLARQGGSQPQHF. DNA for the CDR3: TGTGCCAGCAGCTTAGCTCGACAGGGGGGGAGTCAGCCCCAGCATTTT.

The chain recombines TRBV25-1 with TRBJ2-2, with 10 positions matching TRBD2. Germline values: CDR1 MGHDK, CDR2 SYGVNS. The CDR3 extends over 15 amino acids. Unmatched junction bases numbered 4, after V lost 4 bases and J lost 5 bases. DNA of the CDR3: TGTGCCAGCAGTGTTCGGACTAGCGGTACCGGGGAGCTGTTTTTT. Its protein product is CASSVRTSGTGELFF.

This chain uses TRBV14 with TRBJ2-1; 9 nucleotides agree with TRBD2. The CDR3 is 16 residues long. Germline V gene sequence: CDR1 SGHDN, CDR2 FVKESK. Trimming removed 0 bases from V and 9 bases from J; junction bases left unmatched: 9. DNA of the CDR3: TGTGCCAGCAGCCAAGATCGGGGGCGGGGGGGCCTTGAGCAGTTCTTC. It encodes CASSQDRGRGGLEQFF.

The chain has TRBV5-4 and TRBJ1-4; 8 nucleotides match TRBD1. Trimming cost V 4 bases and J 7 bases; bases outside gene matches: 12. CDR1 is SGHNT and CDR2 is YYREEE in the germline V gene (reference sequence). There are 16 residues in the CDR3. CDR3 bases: TGTGCCAGCAGCGCATCTCGTACAGGGGGGAGTGAAAAACTGTTTTTT. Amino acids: CASSASRTGGSEKLFF. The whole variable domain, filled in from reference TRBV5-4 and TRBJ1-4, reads ETGVTQSPTHLIKTRGQQVTLRCSSQSGHNTVSWYQQALGQGPQFIFQYYREEENGRGNFPPRFSGLQFPNYSSELNVNALELDDSALYLCASSASRTGGSEKLFFGSGTQLSVL.

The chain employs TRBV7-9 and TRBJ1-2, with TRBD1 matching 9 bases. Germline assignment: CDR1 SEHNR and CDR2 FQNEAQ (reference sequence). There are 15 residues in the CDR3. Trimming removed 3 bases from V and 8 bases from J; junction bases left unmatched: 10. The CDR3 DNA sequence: TGTGCCAGCAGCTTTTCGGGACAGGGCTTCCGGGGCTACACCTTC. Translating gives CASSFSGQGFRGYTF. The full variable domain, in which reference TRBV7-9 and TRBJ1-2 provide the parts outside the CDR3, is DTGVSQNPRHKITKRGQNVTFRCDPISEHNRLYWYRQTLGQGPEFLTYFQNEAQLEKSRLLSDRFSAERPKGSFSTLEIQRTEQGDSAMYLCASSFSGQGFRGYTFGSGTRLTVV.

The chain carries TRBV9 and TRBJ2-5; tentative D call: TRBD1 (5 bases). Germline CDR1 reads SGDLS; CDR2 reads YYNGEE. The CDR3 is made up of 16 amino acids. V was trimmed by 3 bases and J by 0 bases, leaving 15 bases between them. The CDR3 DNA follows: TGTGCCAGCAGCGCAAGGGGTTCCAACCACCAAGAGACCCAGTACTTC. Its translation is CASSARGSNHQETQYF.

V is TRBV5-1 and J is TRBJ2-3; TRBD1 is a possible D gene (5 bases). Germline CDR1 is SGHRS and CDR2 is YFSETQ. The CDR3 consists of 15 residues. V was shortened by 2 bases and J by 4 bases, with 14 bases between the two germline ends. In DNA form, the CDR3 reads TGCGCCAGCAGCTTAACCATTTTGGGGCCAGATACGCAGTATTTT. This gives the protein CASSLTILGPDTQYF.

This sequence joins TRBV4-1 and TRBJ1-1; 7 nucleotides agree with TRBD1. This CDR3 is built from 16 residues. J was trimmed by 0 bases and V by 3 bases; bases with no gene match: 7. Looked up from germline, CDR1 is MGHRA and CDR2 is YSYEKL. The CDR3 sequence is CASSHPSGQMNTEAFF. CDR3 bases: TGCGCCAGCAGCCATCCTTCGGGACAGATGAACACTGAAGCTTTCTTT.

The chain's CDR3 is CASSRSEGLYTF. CDR3 DNA sequence: TGTGCCAGCAGCAGATCGGAGGGCCTCTACACCTTC. J is TRBJ1-2 and V is TRBV5-4; D ambiguous. Trimming took 4 bases from V and 10 from J, leaving 14 bases between them. The CDR3 is made up of 12 amino acids. Germline V gene data show CDR1 as SGHNT and CDR2 as YYREEE (reference sequence).

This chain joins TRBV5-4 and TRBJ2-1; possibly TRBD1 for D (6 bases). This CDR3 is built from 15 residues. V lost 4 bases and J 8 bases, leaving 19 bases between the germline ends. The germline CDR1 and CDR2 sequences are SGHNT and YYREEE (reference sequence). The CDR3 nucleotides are TGTGCCAGCAGCCCTGGGGGCAGGGGAGCCTATGAGCAGTTCTTC. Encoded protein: CASSPGGRGAYEQFF.

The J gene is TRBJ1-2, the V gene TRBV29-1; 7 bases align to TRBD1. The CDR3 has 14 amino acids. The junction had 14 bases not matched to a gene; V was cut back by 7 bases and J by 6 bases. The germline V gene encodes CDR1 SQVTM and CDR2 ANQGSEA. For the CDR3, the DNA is TGCAGCGCCAAGAGGACAGGAAATGGGGATGGCTACACCTTC. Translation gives CSAKRTGNGDGYTF.

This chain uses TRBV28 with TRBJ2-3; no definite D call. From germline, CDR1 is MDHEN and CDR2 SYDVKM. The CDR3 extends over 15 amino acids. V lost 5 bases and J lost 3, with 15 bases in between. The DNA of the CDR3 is TGTGCCAGCAGTCCCCTCAGCGAAGGAACAGATACGCAGTATTTT. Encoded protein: CASSPLSEGTDTQYF.

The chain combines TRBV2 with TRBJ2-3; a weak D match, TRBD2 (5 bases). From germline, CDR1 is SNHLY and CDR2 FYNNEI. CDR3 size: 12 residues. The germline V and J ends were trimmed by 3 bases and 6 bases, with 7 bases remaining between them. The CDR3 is CASSDEGDTQYF. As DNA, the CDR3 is TGTGCCAGCAGTGATGAGGGTGATACGCAGTATTTT.

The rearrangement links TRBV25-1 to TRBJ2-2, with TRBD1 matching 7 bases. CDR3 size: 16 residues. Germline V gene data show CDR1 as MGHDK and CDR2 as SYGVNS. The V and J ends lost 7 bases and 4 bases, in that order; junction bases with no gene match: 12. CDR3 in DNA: TGTGCCAGCACCGTAGGGACAGTTTTCAGCACCGGGGAGCTGTTTTTT. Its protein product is CASTVGTVFSTGELFF.

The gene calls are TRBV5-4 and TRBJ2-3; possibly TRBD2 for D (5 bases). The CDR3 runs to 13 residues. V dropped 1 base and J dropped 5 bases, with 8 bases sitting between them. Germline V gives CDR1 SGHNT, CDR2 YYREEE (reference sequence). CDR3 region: CASSLPGGDTQYF. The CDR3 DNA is TGTGCCAGCAGCTTGCCAGGAGGAGATACGCAGTATTTT.

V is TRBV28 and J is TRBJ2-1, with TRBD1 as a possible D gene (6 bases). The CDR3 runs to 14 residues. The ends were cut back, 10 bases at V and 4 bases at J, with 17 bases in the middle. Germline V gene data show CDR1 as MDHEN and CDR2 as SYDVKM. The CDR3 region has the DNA TGTGCCATCACGACAGGAATCAGTTACAATGAGCAGTTCTTC. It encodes CAITTGISYNEQFF. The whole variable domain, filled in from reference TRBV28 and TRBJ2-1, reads DVKVTQSSRYLVKRTGEKVFLECVQDMDHENMFWYRQDPGLGLRLIYFSYDVKMKEKGDIPEGYSVSREKKERFSLILESASTNQTSMYLCAITTGISYNEQFFGPGTRLTVL.

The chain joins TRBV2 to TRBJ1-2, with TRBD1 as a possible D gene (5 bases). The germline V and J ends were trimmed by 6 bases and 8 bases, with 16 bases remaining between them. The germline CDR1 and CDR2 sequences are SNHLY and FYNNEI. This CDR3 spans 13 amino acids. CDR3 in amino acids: CASRSIAGLGYTF. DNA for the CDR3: TGTGCCAGCAGGAGTATTGCAGGGCTCGGCTACACCTTC. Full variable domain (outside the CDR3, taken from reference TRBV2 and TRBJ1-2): EPEVTQTPSHQVTQMGQEVILRCVPISNHLYFYWYRQILGQKVEFLVSFYNNEISEKSEIFDDQFSVERPDGSNFTLKIRSTKLEDSAMYFCASRSIAGLGYTFGSGTRLTVV.

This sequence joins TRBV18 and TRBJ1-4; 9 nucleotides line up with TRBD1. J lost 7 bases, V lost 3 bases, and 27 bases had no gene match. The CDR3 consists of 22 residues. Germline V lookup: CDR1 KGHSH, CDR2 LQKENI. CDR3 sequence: CASSPSSGYGTGYFRSGEKLFF. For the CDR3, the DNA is TGTGCCAGCTCACCGTCCAGCGGATACGGGACAGGGTATTTTCGGTCGGGTGAAAAACTGTTTTTT. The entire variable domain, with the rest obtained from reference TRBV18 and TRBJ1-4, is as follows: NAGVMQNPRHLVRRRGQEARLRCSPMKGHSHVYWYRQLPEEGLKFMVYLQKENIIDESGMPKERFSAEFPKEGPSILRIQQVVRGDSAAYFCASSPSSGYGTGYFRSGEKLFFGSGTQLSVL.

CDR3 residues: CASSRAPGLAGGRTGELFF. The CDR3 DNA reads as TGTGCCAGCAGCCGGGCACCGGGACTAGCGGGAGGGCGGACCGGGGAGCTGTTTTTT. This chain links TRBV7-6 with TRBJ2-2; 16 nucleotides match TRBD2. Germline V CDR1 and CDR2: SGHVS, FNYEAQ. The CDR3 is made up of 19 amino acids. V trimming: 5 bases; J trimming: 5 bases; junction bases outside the gene matches: 11.

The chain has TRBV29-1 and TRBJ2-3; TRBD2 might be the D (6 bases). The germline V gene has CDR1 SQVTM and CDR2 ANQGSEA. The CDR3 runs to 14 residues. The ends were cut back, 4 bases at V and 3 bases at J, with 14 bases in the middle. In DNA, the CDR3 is TGCAGCGTTGGCGGGCTAGCGAGGACAGATACGCAGTATTTT. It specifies CSVGGLARTDTQYF.

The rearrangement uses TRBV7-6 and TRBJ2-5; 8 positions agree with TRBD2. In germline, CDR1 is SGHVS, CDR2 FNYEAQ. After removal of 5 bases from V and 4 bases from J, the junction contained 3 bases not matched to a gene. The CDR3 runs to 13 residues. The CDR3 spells CASSDTSGETQYF. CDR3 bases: TGTGCCAGCAGCGATACTAGCGGAGAGACCCAGTACTTC.